The 16 T cell receptor beta chains in this list originate from one sample, sequenced in a study of radiotherapy plus CTLA-4 blockade in lung cancer. This table comes from immunoSEQ multiplex PCR, and its TCRdb copy is limited to in-frame clones, with some not included. The top ten clones hold around 2.4% of a sample with 50,000 to 65,000 clones, about 77% of them seen once. Sequencing was performed on peripheral blood, taken from a patient treated with radiotherapy plus ipilimumab. These receptors came from a human donor with non-small cell lung cancer whose response to radiotherapy plus ipilimumab could not be evaluated.

This rearrangement joins TRBV5-5 to TRBJ1-1, with TRBD1 identical over 8 bases. This CDR3 has 14 amino acids. Germline V gives CDR1 SGHKS, CDR2 YYEKEE (reference sequence). V was pared by 4 bases and J by 9 bases, with 11 bases of the junction left unmatched. In DNA form, the CDR3 reads TGTGCCAGCAGCGGCGACAGGGGAGGGCTGCAAGCTTTCTTT. Amino acids: CASSGDRGGLQAFF.

J is TRBJ2-1 and V is TRBV19; the match to TRBD2 covers 12 bases. Germline V gene data show CDR1 as LNHDA and CDR2 as SQIVND (reference sequence). CDR3 length: 15 residues. Germline trimming cut 6 bases from V and 4 bases from J; bases unmatched to any gene: 4. The CDR3 DNA follows: TGTGCCAGTAGAGGACTAGCGGGACAGTACAATGAGCAGTTCTTC. It encodes CASRGLAGQYNEQFF. The full variable domain, in which reference TRBV19 and TRBJ2-1 provide the parts outside the CDR3, is DGGITQSPKYLFRKEGQNVTLSCEQNLNHDAMYWYRQDPGQGLRLIYYSQIVNDFQKGDIAEGYSVSREKKESFPLTVTSAQKNPTAFYLCASRGLAGQYNEQFFGPGTRLTVL.

The gene calls are TRBV10-1 and TRBJ1-2; no reliable D call. This CDR3 has 17 residues. The germline CDR1 and CDR2 sequences are WNHNN and SYGVQD (reference sequence). Between the trimmed V and J ends, which lost 0 bases and 4 bases, there was a span of 18 bases. CDR3 DNA: TGCGCCAGCAGTGAGTCGTGGGAGGGCAACCCATTCTATGGCTACACCTTC. It codes for CASSESWEGNPFYGYTF.

The gene calls are TRBV7-2 and TRBJ2-5, with 16 positions matching TRBD2. J was trimmed by 6 bases and V by 5 bases; bases with no gene match: 6. CDR1 is SGHTA, CDR2 FQGNSA, per germline. The CDR3 is 16 amino acids. This CDR3 is CASSPGLAGGFKTQYF. As DNA, the CDR3 is TGTGCCAGCAGCCCGGGACTAGCGGGAGGGTTCAAGACCCAGTACTTC. The variable domain in full, with the rest retrieved from reference TRBV7-2 and TRBJ2-5, is GAGVSQSPSNKVTEKGKDVELRCDPISGHTALYWYRQSLGQGLEFLIYFQGNSAPDKSGLPSDRFSAERTGGSVSTLTIQRTQQEDSAVYLCASSPGLAGGFKTQYFGPGTRLLVL.

This clone has more than one count but fewer than ten. The chain uses TRBV7-7 and TRBJ1-1; D gene uncertain. Trimming took off 2 bases at V and 7 bases at J, with 11 bases between the two ends. This CDR3 contains 13 residues. Germline-derived CDR1 and CDR2 are SSHAT and FNYEAQ (reference sequence). The CDR3 sequence: CASSLSRSSEAFF. The CDR3, as DNA: TGTGCCAGCAGCTTAAGTCGCTCCAGTGAAGCTTTCTTT.

This sequence joins TRBV28 and TRBJ1-4; no clear D. The CDR3 contains 14 residues. Trimming shortened V by 5 bases and J by 7 bases, and 14 bases separated the two germline ends. Germline CDR1 and CDR2: MDHEN and SYDVKM. The chain's CDR3 is CASSDRGGGEKLFF. The CDR3 DNA sequence: TGTGCCAGCAGTGACCGGGGTGGAGGTGAAAAACTGTTTTTT.

The chain has TRBV2 and TRBJ2-5; no clear D gene. Per the germline V gene, CDR1 is SNHLY and CDR2 is FYNNEI. The V and J ends lost 4 bases and 3 bases respectively, with 9 bases between them. This CDR3 has 13 amino acids. The CDR3 DNA is TGTGCCAGCAGTGTTTTAGTAAAAGAGACCCAGTACTTC. Translation: CASSVLVKETQYF.

In DNA, the CDR3 is TGTGCCAGCAGCGTACAGTCTAGCGGGGTTAGCACAGATACGCAGTATTTT. Its translation is CASSVQSSGVSTDTQYF. The chain employs TRBV9 and TRBJ2-3; 9 bases fit TRBD2. The CDR3 covers 17 residues. CDR1 and CDR2 from the germline V gene are SGDLS and YYNGEE. J was trimmed by 0 bases and V by 1 base; bases with no gene match: 6.

The gene calls are TRBV18 and TRBJ2-1, with D perhaps TRBD1 (6 bases). V was pared by 6 bases and J by 8 bases, with 14 bases between. The germline CDR1 and CDR2 sequences are KGHSH and LQKENI. This CDR3 has 13 amino acids. This CDR3 is CASSFLRGDEQFF. The DNA of the CDR3 is TGTGCCAGCTCCTTTCTCAGGGGAGATGAGCAGTTCTTC.

In the case of this clone: Within the sample, other DNA sequences also encode this same CDR3. V and J are TRBV4-2 and TRBJ1-1; D gene unclear. This CDR3 has 13 amino acids. With 4 bases removed from V and 1 base from J, the gap between germline ends came to 7 bases. Germline V gene data show CDR1 as LGHNA and CDR2 as YNFKEQ. As DNA, the CDR3 is TGTGCCAGCAGCCCGCGGGGGAACACTGAAGCTTTCTTT. Translated, it gives CASSPRGNTEAFF.

The CDR3 DNA follows: TGTGCCAGCAGTTTAGGTCCGGGGGGGGCCAATCAGCCCCAGCATTTT. Translation gives CASSLGPGGANQPQHF. The rearrangement links TRBV27 to TRBJ1-5; possible D gene TRBD1, 6 bases. Germline V gives CDR1 MNHEY, CDR2 SMNVEV (reference sequence). This CDR3 is 16 amino acids long. The V gene lost 2 bases and the J gene lost 3 bases, with 14 bases spanning the gap.

This chain links TRBV5-3 with TRBJ2-2; TRBD2 aligns across 10 bases. TRBV5-3 is classed as an ORF, of uncertain function. CDR3 size: 17 residues. Trimming removed 2 bases from V and 4 bases from J; junction bases left unmatched: 8. The CDR3 bases are TGTGCCAGAAGCTTCCCGGCTAGCGGGAGTGGCACCGGGGAGCTGTTTTTT. Protein product: CARSFPASGSGTGELFF.

The chain uses TRBV29-1 and TRBJ2-1; 7 bases are shared with TRBD2. From germline, CDR1 is SQVTM and CDR2 ANQGSEA. The CDR3 extends over 12 amino acids. The V and J ends lost 1 base and 15 bases, in that order; junction bases with no gene match: 9. The DNA for the CDR3 is TGCAGCGTTGAAGTAGCTAGCGGTATGTCGTTCTTC. It codes for CSVEVASGMSFF.

V usage is TRBV30 and J usage is TRBJ1-5; 7 bases are shared with TRBD1. Germline V lookup: CDR1 GTSNPN, CDR2 SVGIG (reference sequence). The CDR3 sequence is 15 residues long. With V trimmed by 3 bases and J by 0 bases, 5 bases remained unmatched. CDR3 DNA: TGTGCCTGGAGGTGGGACAGCCATAGCAATCAGCCCCAGCATTTT. Protein: CAWRWDSHSNQPQHF. Supplemented by reference TRBV30 and TRBJ1-5, the full variable domain reads SQTIHQWPATLVQPVGSPLSLECTVEGTSNPNLYWYRQAAGRGLQLLFYSVGIGQISSEVPQNLSASRPQDRQFILSSKKLLLSDSGFYLCAWRWDSHSNQPQHFGDGTRLSIL.

This chain uses TRBV5-1 with TRBJ2-5, with D possibly being TRBD2 (7 bases). There are 14 residues in the CDR3. Germline CDR1 and CDR2: SGHRS and YFSETQ. Between the trimmed V and J ends, which lost 1 base and 9 bases, there was a span of 16 bases. CDR3 residues: CASSLIGGRRAQYF. CDR3 sequence (DNA): TGCGCCAGCAGCTTGATCGGGGGGCGGAGGGCCCAGTACTTC.

This sequence joins TRBV7-9 and TRBJ1-2, with a tentative D call TRBD1 (5 bases). This CDR3 has 14 amino acids. V was shortened by 3 bases and J by 1 base, with 9 bases between the two germline ends. Germline lookup yields CDR1 SEHNR and CDR2 FQNEAQ (reference sequence). Here the CDR3 DNA reads TGTGCCAGCAGCTTCCTACAGGTTAACTATGGCTACACCTTC. It codes for CASSFLQVNYGYTF. The full variable domain, its missing parts supplied by reference TRBV7-9 and TRBJ1-2, is DTGVSQNPRHKITKRGQNVTFRCDPISEHNRLYWYRQTLGQGPEFLTYFQNEAQLEKSRLLSDRFSAERPKGSFSTLEIQRTEQGDSAMYLCASSFLQVNYGYTFGSGTRLTVV.